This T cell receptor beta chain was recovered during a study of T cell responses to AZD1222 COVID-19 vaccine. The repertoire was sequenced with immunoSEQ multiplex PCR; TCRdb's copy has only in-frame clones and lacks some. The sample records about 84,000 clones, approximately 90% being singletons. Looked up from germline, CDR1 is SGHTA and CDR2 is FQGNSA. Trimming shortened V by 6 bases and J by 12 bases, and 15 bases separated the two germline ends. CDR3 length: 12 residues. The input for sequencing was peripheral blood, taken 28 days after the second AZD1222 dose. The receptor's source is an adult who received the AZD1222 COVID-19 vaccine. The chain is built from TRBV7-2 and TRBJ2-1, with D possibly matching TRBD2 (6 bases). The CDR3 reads CASRPDPEGQFF. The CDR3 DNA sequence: TGTGCCAGCAGGCCTGACCCGGAGGGGCAGTTCTTC.